The T cell receptor (beta chain) under discussion was sequenced for a study of blood T cell repertoires in COVID-19. This CDR3 contains 14 residues. Trimming left V 2 bases short and J 5 bases short, with 12 bases between. Looked up from germline, CDR1 is SGHNT and CDR2 is YENEEA. Clones were sequenced by immunoSEQ multiplex PCR, and TCRdb holds only the in-frame ones, with some missing. The sample holds 75,000 to 80,000 clones, about 88% seen once. The TCR was taken from a human donor in a cohort sampled during active COVID-19. The chain joins TRBV11-3 to TRBJ2-5; possible D gene TRBD1, 6 bases. Sequenced material: peripheral blood. In DNA, the CDR3 is TGTGCCAGCAGCTTACAGTGGGGGCGGGAGACCCAGTACTTC. This codes for CASSLQWGRETQYF.